The T cell receptor (beta chain) described here comes from a study of cytomegalovirus exposure and HLA in healthy donors. V was clipped by 6 bases and J by 2 bases; unmatched bases: 3. The CDR3 contains 13 residues. The germline CDR1 and CDR2 sequences are WNHNN and SYGVQD (reference sequence). Researchers ran the PCR with 60 Vbeta and 13 Jbeta primers. The method was immunoSEQ multiplex PCR; TCRdb's version includes in-frame clones alone and lacks a portion of them. The sample has approximately 130,000 clones, roughly 80% seen once. This chain joins TRBV10-1 and TRBJ1-2; TRBD1 matches 7 bases. The TCR comes from a man aged 45-65 years in good health and CMV-seronegative. Specimen: PBMCs. CDR3 region: CASSGDRNYGYTF. The CDR3 DNA reads as TGCGCCAGCAGCGGGGACAGAAACTATGGCTACACCTTC.